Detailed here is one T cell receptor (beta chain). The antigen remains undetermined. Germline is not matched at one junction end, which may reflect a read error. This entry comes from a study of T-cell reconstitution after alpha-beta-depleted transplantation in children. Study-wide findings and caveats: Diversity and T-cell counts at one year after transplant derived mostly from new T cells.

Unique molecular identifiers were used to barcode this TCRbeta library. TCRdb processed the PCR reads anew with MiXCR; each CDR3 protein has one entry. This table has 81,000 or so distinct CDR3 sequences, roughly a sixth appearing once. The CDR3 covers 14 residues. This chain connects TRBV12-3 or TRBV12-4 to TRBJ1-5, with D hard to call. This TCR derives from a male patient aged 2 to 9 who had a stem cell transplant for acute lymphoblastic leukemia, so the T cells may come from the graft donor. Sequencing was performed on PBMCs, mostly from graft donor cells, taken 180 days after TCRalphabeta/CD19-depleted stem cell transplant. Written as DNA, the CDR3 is TGTGCCAGCAGTTTCTACGGATCCAATCAGCCCCCGCATTTT. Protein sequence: CASSFYGSNQPPHF.